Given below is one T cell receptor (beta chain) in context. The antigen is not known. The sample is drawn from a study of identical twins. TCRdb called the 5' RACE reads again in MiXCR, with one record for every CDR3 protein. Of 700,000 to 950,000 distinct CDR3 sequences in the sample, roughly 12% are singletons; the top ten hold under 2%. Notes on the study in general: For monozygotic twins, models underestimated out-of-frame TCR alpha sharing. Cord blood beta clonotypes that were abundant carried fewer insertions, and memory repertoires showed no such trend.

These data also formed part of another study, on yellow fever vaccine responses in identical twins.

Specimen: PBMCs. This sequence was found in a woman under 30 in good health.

CDR3 region: CASSLGGGTEQFF. The CDR3 DNA follows: TGTGCCAGCAGCTTGGGAGGAGGGACTGAGCAGTTCTTC. The chain is built from TRBV5-5 and TRBJ2-1; maybe TRBD2 (6 bases). Trimming pared 0 bases from V and 9 bases from J, leaving 10 bases between. The V gene's germline CDR1 is SGHKS and CDR2 YYEKEE (reference sequence). The length of the CDR3 is 13 residues.